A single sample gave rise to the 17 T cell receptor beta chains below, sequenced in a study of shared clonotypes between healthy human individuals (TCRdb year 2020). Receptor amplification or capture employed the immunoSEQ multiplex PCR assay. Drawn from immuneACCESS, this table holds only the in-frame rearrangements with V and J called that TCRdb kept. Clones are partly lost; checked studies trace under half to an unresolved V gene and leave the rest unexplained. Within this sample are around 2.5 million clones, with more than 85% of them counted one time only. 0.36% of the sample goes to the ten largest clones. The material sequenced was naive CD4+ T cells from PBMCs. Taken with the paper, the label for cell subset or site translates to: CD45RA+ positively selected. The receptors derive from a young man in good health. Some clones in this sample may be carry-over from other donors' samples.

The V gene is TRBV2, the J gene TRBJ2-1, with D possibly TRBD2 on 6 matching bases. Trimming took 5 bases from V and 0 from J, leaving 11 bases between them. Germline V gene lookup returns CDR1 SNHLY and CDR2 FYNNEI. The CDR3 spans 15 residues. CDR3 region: CASSLAEISYNEQFF. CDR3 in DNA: TGTGCCAGCAGTTTAGCGGAGATCTCCTACAATGAGCAGTTCTTC.

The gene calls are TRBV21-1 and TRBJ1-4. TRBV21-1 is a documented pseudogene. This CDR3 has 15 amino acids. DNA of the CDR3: TGTGCCAGCAGCAGACGCCGTAGTAGGGTCGAAAAACTGTTTTTT. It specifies CASSRRRSRVEKLFF.

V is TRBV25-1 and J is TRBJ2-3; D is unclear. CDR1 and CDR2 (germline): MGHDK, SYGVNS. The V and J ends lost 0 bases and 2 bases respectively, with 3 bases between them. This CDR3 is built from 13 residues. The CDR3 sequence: CASSEYATDTQYF. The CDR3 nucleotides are TGTGCCAGCAGTGAATATGCCACAGATACGCAGTATTTT.

CDR3 residues: CASSQSTRGISTDTQYF. CDR3 coding DNA: TGCGCCAGCAGTCAATCGACCAGGGGGATTAGCACAGATACGCAGTATTTT. The chain recombines TRBV23-1 with TRBJ2-3, with 7 nucleotides matching TRBD1. TRBV23-1 counts as an open reading frame of uncertain function. V gave up 0 bases and J gave up 0 bases; unmatched junction bases: 6. The CDR3 totals 17 residues.

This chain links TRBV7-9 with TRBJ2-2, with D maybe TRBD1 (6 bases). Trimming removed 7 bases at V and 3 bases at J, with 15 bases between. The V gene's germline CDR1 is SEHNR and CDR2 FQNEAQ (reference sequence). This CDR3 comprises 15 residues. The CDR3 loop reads CASTLLGQDTGELFF. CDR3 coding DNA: TGTGCCAGCACCCTATTGGGACAAGACACCGGGGAGCTGTTTTTT.

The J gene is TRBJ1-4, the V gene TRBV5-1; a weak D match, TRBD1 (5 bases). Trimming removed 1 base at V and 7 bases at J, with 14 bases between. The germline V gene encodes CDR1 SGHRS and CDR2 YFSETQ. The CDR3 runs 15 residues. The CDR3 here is CASSLSSREAEKLFF. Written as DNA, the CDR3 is TGCGCCAGCAGCTTGAGTTCCAGGGAAGCTGAAAAACTGTTTTTT.

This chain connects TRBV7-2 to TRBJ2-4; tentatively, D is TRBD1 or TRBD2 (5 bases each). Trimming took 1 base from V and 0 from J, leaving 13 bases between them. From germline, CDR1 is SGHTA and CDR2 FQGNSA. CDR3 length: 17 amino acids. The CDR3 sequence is CASSLDLGTLAKNIQYF. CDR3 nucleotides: TGTGCCAGCAGCTTAGATCTTGGGACCCTAGCCAAAAACATTCAGTACTTC.

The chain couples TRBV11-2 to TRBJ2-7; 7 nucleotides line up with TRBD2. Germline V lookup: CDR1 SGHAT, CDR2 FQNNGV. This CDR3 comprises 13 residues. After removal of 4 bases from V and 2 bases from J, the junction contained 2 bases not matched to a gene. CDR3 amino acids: CASSSGLAYEQYF. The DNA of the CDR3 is TGTGCCAGCAGCTCAGGACTAGCCTACGAGCAGTACTTC. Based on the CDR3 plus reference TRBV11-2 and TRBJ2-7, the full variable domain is EAGVAQSPRYKIIEKRQSVAFWCNPISGHATLYWYQQILGQGPKLLIQFQNNGVVDDSQLPKDRFSAERLKGVDSTLKIQPAKLEDSAVYLCASSSGLAYEQYFGPGTRLTVT.

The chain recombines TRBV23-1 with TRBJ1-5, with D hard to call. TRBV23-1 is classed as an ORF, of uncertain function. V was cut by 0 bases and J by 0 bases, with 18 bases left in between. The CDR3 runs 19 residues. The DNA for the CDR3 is TGCGCCAGCAGTCAATCTGGAGGTAGGTGGTGTTATAGCAATCAGCCCCAGCATTTT. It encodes CASSQSGGRWCYSNQPQHF.

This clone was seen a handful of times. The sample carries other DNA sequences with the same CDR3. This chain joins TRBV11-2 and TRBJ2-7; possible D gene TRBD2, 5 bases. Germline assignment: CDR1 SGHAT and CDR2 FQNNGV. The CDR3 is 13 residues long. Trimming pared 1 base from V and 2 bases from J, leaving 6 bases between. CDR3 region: CASSLAGTYEQYF. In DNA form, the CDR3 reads TGTGCCAGCAGCTTAGCGGGGACCTACGAGCAGTACTTC. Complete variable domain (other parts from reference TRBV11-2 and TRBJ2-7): EAGVAQSPRYKIIEKRQSVAFWCNPISGHATLYWYQQILGQGPKLLIQFQNNGVVDDSQLPKDRFSAERLKGVDSTLKIQPAKLEDSAVYLCASSLAGTYEQYFGPGTRLTVT.

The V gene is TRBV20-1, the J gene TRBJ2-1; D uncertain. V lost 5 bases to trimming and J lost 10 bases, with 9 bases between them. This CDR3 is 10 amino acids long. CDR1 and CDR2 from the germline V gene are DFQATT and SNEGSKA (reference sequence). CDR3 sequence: CSAPGREQFF. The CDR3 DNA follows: TGCAGTGCTCCTGGGCGGGAGCAGTTCTTC.

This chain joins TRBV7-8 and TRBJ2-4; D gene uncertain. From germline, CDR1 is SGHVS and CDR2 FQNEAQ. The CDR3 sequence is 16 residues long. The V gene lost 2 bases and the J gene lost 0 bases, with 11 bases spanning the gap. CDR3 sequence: CASSLKGTLAKNIQYF. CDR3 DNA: TGTGCCAGCAGCTTAAAGGGTACCTTAGCCAAAAACATTCAGTACTTC.

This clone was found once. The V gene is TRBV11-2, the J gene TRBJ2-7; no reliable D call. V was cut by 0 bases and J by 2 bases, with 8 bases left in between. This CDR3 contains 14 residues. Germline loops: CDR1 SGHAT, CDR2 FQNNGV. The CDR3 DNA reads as TGTGCCAGCAGCTTAGACCGCTTGGCCTACGAGCAGTACTTC. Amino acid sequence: CASSLDRLAYEQYF.

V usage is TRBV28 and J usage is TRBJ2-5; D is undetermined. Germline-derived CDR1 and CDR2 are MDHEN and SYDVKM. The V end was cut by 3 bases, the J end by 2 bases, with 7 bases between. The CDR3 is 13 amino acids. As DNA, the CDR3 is TGTGCCAGCAGTTTTTTTGGTCAAGAGACCCAGTACTTC. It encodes CASSFFGQETQYF.

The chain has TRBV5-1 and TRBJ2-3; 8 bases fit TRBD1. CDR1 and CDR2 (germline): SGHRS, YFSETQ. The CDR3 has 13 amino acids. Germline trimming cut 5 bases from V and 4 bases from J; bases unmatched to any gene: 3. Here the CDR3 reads CASREGQADTQYF. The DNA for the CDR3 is TGCGCCAGCAGGGAGGGACAGGCAGATACGCAGTATTTT.

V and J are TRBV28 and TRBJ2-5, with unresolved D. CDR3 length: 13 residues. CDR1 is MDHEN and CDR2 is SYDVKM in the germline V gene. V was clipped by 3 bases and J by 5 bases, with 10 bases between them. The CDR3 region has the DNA TGTGCCAGCAGTTTTTGGTCGGTGGAGACCCAGTACTTC. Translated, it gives CASSFWSVETQYF.

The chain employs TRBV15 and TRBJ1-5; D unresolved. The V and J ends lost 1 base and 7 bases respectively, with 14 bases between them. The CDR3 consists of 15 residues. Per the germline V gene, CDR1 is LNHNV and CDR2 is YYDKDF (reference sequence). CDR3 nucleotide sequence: TGTGCCACCAGCAGAGCCCCCCTTGAGGGACAGCCCCAGCATTTT. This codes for CATSRAPLEGQPQHF.